The 21 T cell receptor beta chains given below trace back to one sample, sequenced in a study of blood T cell repertoires in COVID-19. Some clones are missing from TCRdb's copy, which holds only in-frame ones; the method was immunoSEQ multiplex PCR. Of about 310,000 clones listed, about nine tenths are singletons. Sequencing input: peripheral blood. The receptor source for this set is a man aged 50-59 years with active or convalescent COVID-19.

The V gene is TRBV6-2 or TRBV6-3, the J gene TRBJ1-2, with D maybe TRBD1 (6 bases). This CDR3 comprises 16 residues. CDR1 and CDR2 (germline): MNHEY, SVGEGT. Trimming shortened V by 0 bases and J by 11 bases, and 22 bases separated the two germline ends. In DNA, the CDR3 is TGTGCCAGCAGTTACTCGAAAGCGGATGGGGACACACTTTACACCTTC. It is translated as CASSYSKADGDTLYTF.

The chain joins TRBV7-2 to TRBJ1-4; tentatively, D is TRBD1 (6 bases). Trimming stripped 5 bases from V and 8 bases from J, with 15 bases between. Per germline, CDR1 SGHTA and CDR2 FQGNSA. The CDR3 covers 14 residues. CDR3 protein: CASSPQRGGEKLFF. The CDR3 region has the DNA TGTGCCAGCAGCCCTCAAAGGGGGGGGGAAAAACTGTTTTTT. The full variable domain, its missing parts supplied by reference TRBV7-2 and TRBJ1-4, is GAGVSQSPSNKVTEKGKDVELRCDPISGHTALYWYRQSLGQGLEFLIYFQGNSAPDKSGLPSDRFSAERTGGSVSTLTIQRTQQEDSAVYLCASSPQRGGEKLFFGSGTQLSVL.

In this sample, this clone turned up a few times. The genes are TRBV7-8 and TRBJ1-4; D not resolved. The CDR3 extends over 16 amino acids. Germline V lookup: CDR1 SGHVS, CDR2 FQNEAQ. With 0 bases removed from V and 8 bases from J, the gap between germline ends came to 16 bases. The CDR3 here is CASSLAEAARKEKLFF. The DNA for the CDR3 is TGTGCCAGCAGCTTAGCGGAGGCAGCTCGAAAAGAAAAACTGTTTTTT.

The chain has TRBV7-2 and TRBJ2-5, with 13 bases identical to TRBD2. Germline V CDR1 and CDR2: SGHTA, FQGNSA. The CDR3 runs 17 residues. The V gene end was trimmed by 5 bases and the J gene end by 9 bases; junction bases not matched to a gene: 15. The CDR3 nucleotides are TGTGCCAGCAGCCAAGGACTAGCGGGGGCTCTCTCTGCGGCCCAGTACTTC. Its protein is CASSQGLAGALSAAQYF. The complete variable domain, with remaining parts taken from reference TRBV7-2 and TRBJ2-5, reads GAGVSQSPSNKVTEKGKDVELRCDPISGHTALYWYRQSLGQGLEFLIYFQGNSAPDKSGLPSDRFSAERTGGSVSTLTIQRTQQEDSAVYLCASSQGLAGALSAAQYFGPGTRLLVL.

The chain has TRBV5-6 and TRBJ2-3; 13 nucleotides line up with TRBD2. There are 16 residues in the CDR3. The germline V gene encodes CDR1 SGHDT and CDR2 YYEEEE. Trimming took 4 bases from V and 2 from J; bases not matched to a gene: 4. Here the CDR3 DNA reads TGTGCCAGCAGCATCGGACTAGCGGGAGTCACAGATACGCAGTATTTT. Translating it yields CASSIGLAGVTDTQYF.

V gene TRBV6-1 combines with J gene TRBJ1-1; TRBD1 matches at 8 bases. The CDR3 extends over 14 amino acids. Losses at the gene ends were 3 bases for V and 1 base for J; bases not matched to a gene: 1. The germline CDR1 and CDR2 sequences are MNHNS and SASEGT. DNA of the CDR3: TGTGCCAGCAGTGATGGACAGGGGAACACTGAAGCTTTCTTT. Protein product: CASSDGQGNTEAFF.

This clone was picked up a small number of times. The chain links TRBV29-1 to TRBJ1-2; 7 bases line up with TRBD1. CDR3 length equals 13 residues. V shed 5 bases and J 4 bases; nucleotides not matched to a gene: 7. Germline V gene data show CDR1 as SQVTM and CDR2 as ANQGSEA. The CDR3 here is CSVLPQGTYGYTF. The CDR3 DNA reads TGCAGCGTTTTACCACAGGGGACCTATGGCTACACCTTC.

This chain uses TRBV27 with TRBJ1-5; TRBD1 is a possible D gene (5 bases). CDR3 length: 16 residues. The ends were cut back, 4 bases at V and 5 bases at J, with 18 bases in the middle. Germline V gives CDR1 MNHEY, CDR2 SMNVEV (reference sequence). The CDR3 spells CASSWLGAKTHQPQHF. The CDR3 nucleotides are TGTGCCAGCAGTTGGCTAGGGGCCAAAACCCATCAGCCCCAGCATTTT.

This chain joins TRBV5-5 and TRBJ2-7, with D tentatively TRBD1 (6 bases). Germline V CDR1 and CDR2: SGHKS, YYEKEE (reference sequence). Trimming cost V 0 bases and J 1 base, with 14 bases left between them. The CDR3 sequence is 16 residues long. DNA of the CDR3: TGTGCCAGCAGCTTGGGTGCCAGGGGTACTTCCTACGAGCAGTACTTC. It yields the protein CASSLGARGTSYEQYF.

This clone was seen once. The rearrangement uses TRBV6-6 and TRBJ1-5; perhaps TRBD1 as D (6 bases). CDR1 and CDR2 (germline): MNHNY, SVGAGI (reference sequence). The V gene lost 5 bases and the J gene lost 5 bases, with 7 bases spanning the gap. This CDR3 has 12 residues. The chain's CDR3 is CASSAGDQPQHF. The CDR3 region has the DNA TGTGCCAGCAGTGCAGGGGATCAGCCCCAGCATTTT.

This clone was seen once. The chain combines TRBV7-9 with TRBJ2-1; D might be TRBD2 (5 bases). The CDR3 has 16 amino acids. From germline, CDR1 is SEHNR and CDR2 FQNEAQ (reference sequence). Trimming stripped 1 base from V and 9 bases from J, with 19 bases between. In nucleotides, the CDR3 is TGTGCCAGCAGCTTAGGATCGGGGTCCGGTGGCAGTGAGCAGTTCTTC. This encodes CASSLGSGSGGSEQFF.

This chain connects TRBV29-1 to TRBJ2-1, with D possibly being TRBD2 (6 bases). Germline V gene sequence: CDR1 SQVTM, CDR2 ANQGSEA. The length of the CDR3 is 10 residues. V lost 7 bases to trimming and J lost 6 bases, with 7 bases between them. CDR3 in amino acids: CSGGTNEQFF. CDR3 nucleotides: TGCAGCGGCGGGACCAATGAGCAGTTCTTC.

The V gene is TRBV28, the J gene TRBJ2-3, with 8 bases lining up with TRBD2. The germline V gene encodes CDR1 MDHEN and CDR2 SYDVKM. The length of the CDR3 is 17 residues. V was clipped by 5 bases and J by 3 bases; unmatched bases: 13. The CDR3 reads CASSREPQREQTDTQYF. DNA of the CDR3: TGTGCCAGCAGTCGAGAACCACAGCGGGAGCAAACAGATACGCAGTATTTT.

The chain joins TRBV9 to TRBJ2-7, with 9 bases matching TRBD2. Germline trimming cut 0 bases from V and 3 bases from J; bases unmatched to any gene: 4. There are 15 residues in the CDR3. Germline CDR1 reads SGDLS; CDR2 reads YYNGEE. CDR3 sequence reads: CASSVDLAGNYEQYF. The CDR3 nucleotides read TGTGCCAGCAGCGTAGACCTAGCGGGAAACTACGAGCAGTACTTC.

The gene calls are TRBV6-1 and TRBJ2-7; 8 bases are a match to TRBD1. CDR3 length: 16 residues. Germline values: CDR1 MNHNS, CDR2 SASEGT. V dropped 1 base and J dropped 2; count of bases not matched to a gene: 7. CDR3 nucleotide sequence: TGTGCCAGCAGTGAAGTTCGGGCAGGGGGCCCCTACGAGCAGTACTTC. Protein product: CASSEVRAGGPYEQYF.

Here the CDR3 reads CASSLPGGYGYTF. The CDR3 DNA sequence: TGTGCCAGCAGCTTACCAGGGGGATATGGCTACACCTTC. The V call is TRBV7-9, the J call TRBJ1-2; TRBD1 matches at 7 bases. V shed 2 bases and J 5 bases; nucleotides not matched to a gene: 2. The germline V gene encodes CDR1 SEHNR and CDR2 FQNEAQ (reference sequence). The CDR3 length is 13 residues.

V usage is TRBV5-1 and J usage is TRBJ1-3; TRBD1 might be the D (5 bases). V dropped 0 bases and J dropped 0 bases, with 7 bases sitting between them. Germline assignment: CDR1 SGHRS and CDR2 YFSETQ. The CDR3 covers 15 residues. The CDR3 DNA reads TGCGCCAGCAGCTTGGACAGGAACTCTGGAAACACCATATATTTT. Residues: CASSLDRNSGNTIYF.

The rearrangement uses TRBV20-1 and TRBJ2-3, with a tentative D call TRBD2 (5 bases). V dropped 3 bases and J dropped 8 bases, with 15 bases sitting between them. The CDR3 loop spans 13 amino acids. CDR1 is DFQATT and CDR2 is SNEGSKA in the germline V gene (reference sequence). CDR3 nucleotide sequence: TGCAGTGCTAGTACTCGGGGTATGAGTACGCAGTATTTT. It is translated as CSASTRGMSTQYF.

This chain links TRBV6-5 with TRBJ2-4; D gene unclear. The CDR3 has 15 residues. Germline lookup yields CDR1 MNHEY and CDR2 SVGAGI. Trimming shortened V by 2 bases and J by 1 base, and 9 bases separated the two germline ends. The CDR3 DNA sequence: TGTGCCAGCAGTTACAGTAGTAAGGCCAAAAACATTCAGTACTTC. Translating it yields CASSYSSKAKNIQYF.

The chain is built from TRBV5-1 and TRBJ2-5; TRBD1 matches at 8 bases. Germline V gives CDR1 SGHRS, CDR2 YFSETQ. Unmatched junction bases numbered 9, after V lost 7 bases and J lost 4 bases. This CDR3 comprises 14 residues. The CDR3 DNA follows: TGCGCCAGCCGAACCGGGACAGGCGGAGAGACCCAGTACTTC. This gives the protein CASRTGTGGETQYF.

This sequence joins TRBV6-6 and TRBJ1-5; 7 bases align to TRBD1. Germline V gene lookup returns CDR1 MNHNY and CDR2 SVGAGI (reference sequence). After removal of 6 bases from V and 5 bases from J, the junction contained 7 bases not matched to a gene. The CDR3 spans 14 residues. This CDR3 is CASSDRALDQPQHF. CDR3 nucleotide sequence: TGTGCCAGCAGCGACAGGGCCCTGGATCAGCCCCAGCATTTT.